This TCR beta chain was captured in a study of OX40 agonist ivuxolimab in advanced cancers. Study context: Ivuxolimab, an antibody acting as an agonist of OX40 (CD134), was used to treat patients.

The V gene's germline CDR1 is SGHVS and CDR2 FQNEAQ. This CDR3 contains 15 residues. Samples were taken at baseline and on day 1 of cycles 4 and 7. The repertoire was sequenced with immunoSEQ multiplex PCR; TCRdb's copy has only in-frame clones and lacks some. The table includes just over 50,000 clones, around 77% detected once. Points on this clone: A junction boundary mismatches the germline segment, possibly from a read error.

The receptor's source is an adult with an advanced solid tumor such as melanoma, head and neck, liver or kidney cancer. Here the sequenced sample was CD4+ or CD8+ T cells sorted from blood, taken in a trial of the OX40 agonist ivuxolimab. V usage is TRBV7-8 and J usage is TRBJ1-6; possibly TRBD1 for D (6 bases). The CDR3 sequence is CASSLGTGANSPLYF. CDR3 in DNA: TGTGCCAGCAGCTTAGGGACGGGGGCCAATTCACCCCTCTACTTT.